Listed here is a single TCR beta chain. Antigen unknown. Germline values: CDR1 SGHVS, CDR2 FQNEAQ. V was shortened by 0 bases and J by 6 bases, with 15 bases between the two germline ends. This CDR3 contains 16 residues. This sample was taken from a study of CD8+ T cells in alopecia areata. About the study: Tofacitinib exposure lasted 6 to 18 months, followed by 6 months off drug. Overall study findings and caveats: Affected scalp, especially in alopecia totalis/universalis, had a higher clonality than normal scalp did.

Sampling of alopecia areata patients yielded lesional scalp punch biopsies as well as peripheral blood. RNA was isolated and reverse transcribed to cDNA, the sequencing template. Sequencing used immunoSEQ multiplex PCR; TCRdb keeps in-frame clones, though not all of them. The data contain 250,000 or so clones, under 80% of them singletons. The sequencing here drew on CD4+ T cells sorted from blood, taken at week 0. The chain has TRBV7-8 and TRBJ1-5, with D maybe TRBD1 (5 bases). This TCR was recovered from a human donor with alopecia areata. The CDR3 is CASSLADSGLGQPQHF. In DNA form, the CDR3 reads TGTGCCAGCAGCTTAGCCGACAGTGGGCTGGGTCAGCCCCAGCATTTT.